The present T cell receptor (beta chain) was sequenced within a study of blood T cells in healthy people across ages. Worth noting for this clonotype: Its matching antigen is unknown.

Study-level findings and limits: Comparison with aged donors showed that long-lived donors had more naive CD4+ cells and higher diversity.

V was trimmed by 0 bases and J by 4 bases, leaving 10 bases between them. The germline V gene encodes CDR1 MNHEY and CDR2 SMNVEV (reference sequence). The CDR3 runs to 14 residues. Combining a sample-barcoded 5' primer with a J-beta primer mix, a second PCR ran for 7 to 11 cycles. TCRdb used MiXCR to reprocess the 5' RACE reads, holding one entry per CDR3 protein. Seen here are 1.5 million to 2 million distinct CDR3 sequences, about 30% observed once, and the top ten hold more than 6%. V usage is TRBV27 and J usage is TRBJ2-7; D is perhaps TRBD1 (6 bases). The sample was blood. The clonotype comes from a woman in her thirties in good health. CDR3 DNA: TGTGCCAGCAGTTTATCCACAGGGAAATACGAGCAGTACTTC. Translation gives CASSLSTGKYEQYF.